The clone carrying this TCR beta chain was recorded a few times. The source of the sample is a study of blood T cells in healthy people across ages. Together with a sample-barcoded 5' primer, a J-beta primer mix was included in a second PCR lasting roughly 6 to 12 cycles. The template-switch adaptor was a 5' adaptor with 12 random nucleotides. It tagged each cDNA molecule. MiXCR, applied by TCRdb to the 5' RACE reads, yields one record per CDR3 protein. The table shows approximately 850,000 distinct CDR3 sequences, with 58% occurring only once. This receptor was taken from a man aged 25 to 45 in good health. Material: blood.

CDR3 amino acids: CASSVEGTTYNEQFF. In DNA form, the CDR3 reads TGTGCCAGCAGCGTAGAAGGGACTACCTACAATGAGCAGTTCTTC. This rearrangement joins TRBV9 to TRBJ2-1; 7 bases map to TRBD2. The trim removed 0 bases at V and 2 bases at J, leaving 2 bases unmatched. Germline V gene lookup returns CDR1 SGDLS and CDR2 YYNGEE. The CDR3 runs 15 residues.